The clone carrying this TCR beta chain was recorded once. The antigen is not known. This sample is drawn from a study of glioma-infiltrating T cells after dendritic cell vaccination. Study as a whole: Dendritic cells derived from monocytes and pulsed with autologous tumor lysate formed the vaccine. General observations from the study: Survival was not directly related to TCR clonality in these patients.

Selection required adequate fresh-frozen tumor tissue plus more than two years' survival data. The CDR3 has 13 residues. The V gene end was trimmed by 5 bases and the J gene end by 6 bases; junction bases not matched to a gene: 3. Germline CDR1 and CDR2: SNHLY and FYNNEI. Data came from immunoSEQ multiplex PCR; TCRdb stores just in-frame clones and leaves some out. Here the sample spans about 82,000 clones, approximately 90% being singletons. Material: blood, obtained before dendritic cell vaccination. The chain joins TRBV2 to TRBJ2-1, with 8 bases fitting TRBD2. The sequence came from a human donor with glioblastoma. CDR3 protein: CASSQGLANEQFF. Written as DNA, the CDR3 is TGTGCCAGCAGTCAAGGACTAGCCAATGAGCAGTTCTTC.